Listed below are T cell receptor beta chains from one sample, sequenced in a study of blood T cell repertoires in COVID-19. Some clones are missing from TCRdb's copy, which holds only in-frame ones; the method was immunoSEQ multiplex PCR. Here the sample spans around 430,000 clones, 88% being singletons. The sequenced sample was peripheral blood. These receptors all stem from a woman between 45 and 65 years old with COVID-19, enrolled during active disease. CDR3s include the opening cysteine and the closing phenylalanine or tryptophan. A D gene is named only where the DNA matches it firmly. The size field is filled for only some rows; it gives once, few, many or a size class.

>TRBV15|.|.|TRBJ1-3
CATSSSGRRNTIYF
TGTGCCACCAGCTCCTCTGGGCGAAGAAACACCATATATTTT
>TRBV6-5|TRBD1|.|TRBJ1-4
CASMQTDRIEKLFF
TGTGCCAGCATGCAGACGGACAGGATAGAAAAACTGTTTTTT
>TRBV5-1|TRBD2|.|TRBJ2-5
CASSFVGTSGGLKETQYF
TGCGCCAGCAGCTTTGTGGGGACTAGCGGGGGACTGAAGGAGACCCAGTACTTC
>TRBV2|.|.|TRBJ2-7
CASSPPAGPYEQYF
TGTGCCAGCAGTCCTCCCGCGGGACCCTACGAGCAGTACTTC
>TRBV5-1|.|.|TRBJ1-1
CASSPYRQAPEAFF
TGCGCCAGCAGCCCCTATCGACAGGCCCCGGAAGCTTTCTTT
>TRBV24-1|TRBD2|.|TRBJ2-1
CATSDLGLSGGVPEQFF
TGTGCCACCAGTGATTTGGGTTTGAGCGGGGGGGTTCCTGAGCAGTTCTTC
>TRBV21-1|.|.|TRBJ2-1
CASSKRSAGGYNEQFF
TGTGCCAGCAGCAAAAGGTCAGCGGGGGGGTACAATGAGCAGTTCTTC
>TRBV7-9|.|.|TRBJ2-3
CASSYQRLPSTDTQYF
TGTGCCAGCAGCTACCAACGGTTACCTAGCACAGATACGCAGTATTTT
>TRBV4-1|.|.|TRBJ1-6
CASSQVYVSPLHF
TGCGCCAGCAGCCAAGTGTATGTTTCACCCCTCCACTTT
>TRBV18|.|few|TRBJ1-2
CASSFDRSSNYGYTF
TGTGCCAGCTCATTCGACAGGTCCTCTAACTATGGCTACACCTTC
>TRBV5-4|.|.|TRBJ2-5
CASSLAKETQYF
TGTGCCAGCAGCTTAGCTAAAGAGACCCAGTACTTC
>TRBV5-4|.|.|TRBJ2-7
CASSDGQIQGEQYF
TGTGCCAGCAGCGATGGACAAATCCAGGGCGAGCAGTACTTC
>TRBV10-1|.|.|TRBJ1-2
CASSESAGAWGGYTF
TGCGCCAGCAGTGAGTCTGCGGGGGCGTGGGGGGGCTACACCTTC
>TRBV19|.|.|TRBJ1-3
CASSTGGNGNTIYF
TGTGCCAGTAGTACGGGGGGTAATGGAAACACCATATATTTT
>TRBV4-1|.|.|TRBJ2-2
CASSQDPGGTGELFF
TGCGCCAGCAGCCAAGACCCCGGCGGGACCGGGGAGCTGTTTTTT
>TRBV9|TRBD1|.|TRBJ2-3
CASSVDVAAQGADTQYF
TGTGCCAGCAGCGTAGACGTAGCGGCACAGGGGGCAGATACGCAGTATTTT
>TRBV3-1/TRBV3-2|.|.|TRBJ2-3
CASSQDWTYRSPDTQYF
TGTGCCAGCAGCCAAGACTGGACTTATCGTAGTCCAGATACGCAGTATTTT
>TRBV5-5|.|.|TRBJ1-2
CASSVTAGTPNYGYTF
TGTGCCAGCAGCGTAACTGCCGGGACACCCAACTATGGCTACACCTTC